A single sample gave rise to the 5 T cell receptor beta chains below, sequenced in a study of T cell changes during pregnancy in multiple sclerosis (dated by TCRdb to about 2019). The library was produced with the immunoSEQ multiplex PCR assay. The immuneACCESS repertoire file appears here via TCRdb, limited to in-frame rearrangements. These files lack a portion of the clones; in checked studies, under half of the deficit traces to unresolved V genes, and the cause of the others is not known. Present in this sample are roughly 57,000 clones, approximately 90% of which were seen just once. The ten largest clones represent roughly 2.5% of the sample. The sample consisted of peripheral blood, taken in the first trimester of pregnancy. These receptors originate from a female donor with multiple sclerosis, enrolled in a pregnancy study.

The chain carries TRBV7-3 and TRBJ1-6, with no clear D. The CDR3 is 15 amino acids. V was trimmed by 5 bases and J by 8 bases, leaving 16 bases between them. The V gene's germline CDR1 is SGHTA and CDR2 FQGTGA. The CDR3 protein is CASSQGLIGDSPLHF. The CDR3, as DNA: TGTGCCAGCAGCCAAGGACTTATTGGGGATTCACCCCTCCACTTT. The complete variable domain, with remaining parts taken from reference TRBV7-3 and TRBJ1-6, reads GAGVSQTPSNKVTEKGKYVELRCDPISGHTALYWYRQSLGQGPEFLIYFQGTGAADDSGLPNDRFFAVRPEGSVSTLKIQRTERGDSAVYLCASSQGLIGDSPLHFGNGTRLTVT.

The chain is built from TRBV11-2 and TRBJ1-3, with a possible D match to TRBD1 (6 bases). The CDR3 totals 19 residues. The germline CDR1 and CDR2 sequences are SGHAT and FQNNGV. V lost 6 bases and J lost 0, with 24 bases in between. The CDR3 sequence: CASRNYLPTTGNSGNTIYF. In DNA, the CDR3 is TGTGCCAGCAGAAACTACCTACCAACAACAGGGAACTCTGGAAACACCATATATTTT.

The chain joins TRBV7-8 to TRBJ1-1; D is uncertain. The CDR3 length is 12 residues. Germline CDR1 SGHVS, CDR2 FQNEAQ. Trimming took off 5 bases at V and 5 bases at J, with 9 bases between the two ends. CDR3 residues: CASSPAITEAFF. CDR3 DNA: TGTGCCAGCAGCCCAGCGATTACTGAAGCTTTCTTT.

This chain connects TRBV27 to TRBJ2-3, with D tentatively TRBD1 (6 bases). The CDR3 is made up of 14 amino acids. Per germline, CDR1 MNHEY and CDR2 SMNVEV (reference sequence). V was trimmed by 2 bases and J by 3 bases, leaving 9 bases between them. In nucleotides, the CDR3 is TGTGCCAGCAGTTTAGTGGGGGCAACAGATACGCAGTATTTT. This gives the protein CASSLVGATDTQYF.

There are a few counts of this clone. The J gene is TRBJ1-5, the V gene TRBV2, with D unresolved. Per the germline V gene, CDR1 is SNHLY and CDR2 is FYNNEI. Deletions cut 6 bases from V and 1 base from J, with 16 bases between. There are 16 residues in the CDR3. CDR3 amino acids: CASRRLTTVSNQPQHF. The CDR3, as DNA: TGTGCCAGCAGAAGGCTAACCACAGTGAGCAATCAGCCCCAGCATTTT.